These 18 T cell receptor beta chains share one sample of origin, sequenced in a study of T-cell memory formation after mild COVID-19. TCRdb reanalysed the 5' RACE reads using MiXCR and keeps one entry per CDR3 protein. The sample yields approximately 480,000 distinct CDR3 sequences, around a sixth seen once. The sample was PBMCs or a T cell subset sorted from them (not recorded which). All receptors come from an adult woman who had mild COVID-19 (a few samples of this study predate the infection). Cell type and time point are not known.

This clonotype was found a few times. The gene calls are TRBV20-1 and TRBJ2-7, with a weak D call TRBD1 (5 bases). CDR1 and CDR2 (germline): DFQATT, SNEGSKA (reference sequence). The V gene lost 1 base and the J gene lost 4 bases, with 20 bases spanning the gap. The CDR3 runs 16 residues. For the CDR3, the DNA is TGCAGTGCTAGAGCCCCCTACCGTCAGGGTGTGTACGAGCAGTACTTC. Translated: CSARAPYRQGVYEQYF.

The chain recombines TRBV6-2 or TRBV6-3 with TRBJ2-2; D ambiguous. Trimming pared 3 bases from V and 1 base from J, leaving 9 bases between. This CDR3 is built from 15 residues. Germline assignment: CDR1 MNHEY and CDR2 SVGEGT. Here the CDR3 reads CASSYGLLNTGELFF. CDR3 DNA sequence: TGTGCCAGCAGTTATGGCCTCCTGAACACCGGGGAGCTGTTTTTT.

J is TRBJ2-1 and V is TRBV24-1; 12 nucleotides match TRBD1. CDR3 length: 16 amino acids. The V segment lost 6 bases and the J segment 8 bases; nucleotides outside the gene matches: 10. Looked up from germline, CDR1 is KGHDR and CDR2 is SFDVKD. The CDR3 nucleotides are TGTGCCACCAGTCATTGGGGACAGGGGGCTTGGGATGAGCAGTTCTTC. Its protein is CATSHWGQGAWDEQFF.

The CDR3 region is CASQTSGRDTQYF. The CDR3 DNA reads as TGCGCCAGCCAGACTAGCGGGAGAGATACGCAGTATTTT. The chain carries TRBV23-1 and TRBJ2-3, with 12 bases matching TRBD2. TRBV23-1 is an ORF, and what it does is uncertain. The CDR3 has 13 residues. With 8 bases clipped from V and 5 bases from J, the junction kept 2 bases outside the gene matches.

This sequence joins TRBV6-6 and TRBJ1-2; TRBD1 might be the D (5 bases). CDR1 MNHNY and CDR2 SVGAGI come from the germline V gene (reference sequence). The V end was cut by 5 bases, the J end by 4 bases, with 17 bases between. There are 15 residues in the CDR3. The CDR3 protein is CASSPPWAGIYGYTF. Written as DNA, the CDR3 is TGTGCCAGCAGTCCCCCCTGGGCAGGGATCTATGGCTACACCTTC.

Only a few counts were recorded for this clonotype. The rearrangement uses TRBV6-6 and TRBJ2-2; a weak D match, TRBD1 (5 bases). Looked up from germline, CDR1 is MNHNY and CDR2 is SVGAGI (reference sequence). The CDR3 is 14 residues long. Trimming removed 5 bases from V and 6 bases from J, with 13 bases in between. This CDR3 is CASSRTRDSGELFF. The CDR3 nucleotides are TGTGCCAGCAGTAGGACCAGGGATTCCGGGGAGCTGTTTTTT.

This chain joins TRBV12-3 or TRBV12-4 and TRBJ1-5; the match to TRBD1 covers 9 bases. This CDR3 has 14 amino acids. Losses at the gene ends were 5 bases for V and 6 bases for J; bases not matched to a gene: 5. CDR3 sequence (DNA): TGTGCCAGCAGTGGCGGGACAGGGACTCAGCCCCAGCATTTT. The encoded protein is CASSGGTGTQPQHF.

This chain links TRBV3-1 with TRBJ2-7; D gene unclear. V lost 1 base, J lost 3 bases, and 4 bases lay in between. The CDR3 is 12 amino acids. Germline CDR1 LGHDT, CDR2 YNNKEL (reference sequence). CDR3 nucleotide sequence: TGTGCCAGCAGCCAAGCTAACTACGAGCAGTACTTC. As protein: CASSQANYEQYF.

The chain employs TRBV5-6 and TRBJ1-2; no definite D call. The germline V and J ends were trimmed by 3 bases and 5 bases, with 20 bases remaining between them. CDR3 length equals 16 residues. Germline V gene data show CDR1 as SGHDT and CDR2 as YYEEEE. In DNA form, the CDR3 reads TGTGCCAGCAGCTCTTTCCATCCGACCCGGCTATATGGCTACACCTTC. It codes for CASSSFHPTRLYGYTF.

This clonotype was counted a few times. The genes are TRBV7-9 and TRBJ1-1; 12 bases agree with TRBD1. This CDR3 comprises 17 residues. The germline CDR1 and CDR2 sequences are SEHNR and FQNEAQ (reference sequence). V was clipped by 6 bases and J by 6 bases; unmatched bases: 14. In DNA, the CDR3 is TGTGCCAGCAGTCCACTCCCCCCGGGACAGGGGGCTGCTGAAGCTTTCTTT. Amino acids: CASSPLPPGQGAAEAFF.

This chain uses TRBV6-8 with TRBJ2-7; 13 nucleotides match TRBD2. Losses at the gene ends were 6 bases for V and 7 bases for J; bases not matched to a gene: 9. Germline V gene lookup returns CDR1 MNHGY and CDR2 SAAAGT. The CDR3 extends over 15 amino acids. CDR3 amino acids: CASRHRTSGSREQYF. As DNA, the CDR3 is TGTGCCAGCAGACACAGGACTAGCGGGAGCAGAGAGCAGTACTTC.

CDR3 sequence (DNA): TGTGCCAGCGGGACCCCTGATAGCGCCGATACGCAGTATTTT. It yields the protein CASGTPDSADTQYF. The V call is TRBV6-1, the J call TRBJ2-3, with D perhaps TRBD1 or TRBD2 (5 bases each). Germline-derived CDR1 and CDR2 are MNHNS and SASEGT. CDR3 length: 14 amino acids. V lost 8 bases and J 6 bases, leaving 18 bases between the germline ends.

This clonotype occurred many times. The chain uses TRBV3-1 and TRBJ1-5; 7 nucleotides line up with TRBD1. V lost 3 bases and J lost 7; bases outside the gene matches: 3. The CDR3 runs to 13 residues. Germline CDR1 is LGHDT and CDR2 is YNNKEL (reference sequence). For the CDR3, the DNA is TGTGCCAGCAGCCAGGACAGGATGCAGCCCCAGCATTTT. Translated: CASSQDRMQPQHF.

This clonotype was seen a handful of times. The CDR3 reads CSVDLGGEQYF. For the CDR3, the DNA is TGCAGCGTTGATCTGGGTGGGGAGCAGTACTTC. The J gene is TRBJ2-7, the V gene TRBV29-1; D is unclear. CDR3 length: 11 residues. V was pared by 3 bases and J by 7 bases, with 10 bases between. The germline V gene encodes CDR1 SQVTM and CDR2 ANQGSEA.

This clonotype was detected many times. The chain carries TRBV7-8 and TRBJ2-2, with TRBD2 identical over 7 bases. Per the germline V gene, CDR1 is SGHVS and CDR2 is FQNEAQ. V lost 5 bases, J lost 5 bases, and 5 bases stayed unmatched. This CDR3 contains 14 residues. The CDR3 region has the DNA TGTGCCAGCAGCCCGTCGGGGGGAACCGGGGAGCTGTTTTTT. It is translated as CASSPSGGTGELFF.

This clonotype has just a few counts. The chain has TRBV15 and TRBJ1-5; 7 positions match TRBD1. Trimming took 5 bases from V and 4 from J; bases not matched to a gene: 8. The germline gives CDR1 LNHNV, CDR2 YYDKDF (reference sequence). The CDR3 has 15 amino acids. The CDR3, as DNA: TGTGCCACCAGCGCGACCCGGGACAGAAATCAGCCCCAGCATTTT. The encoded protein is CATSATRDRNQPQHF.

This clonotype has a handful of counts. V is TRBV6-6 and J is TRBJ2-1, with TRBD2 identical over 8 bases. J was trimmed by 10 bases and V by 0 bases; bases with no gene match: 8. The CDR3 has 15 residues. Germline values: CDR1 MNHNY, CDR2 SVGAGI (reference sequence). The CDR3 here is CASSYSIGRANEQFF. In nucleotides, the CDR3 is TGTGCCAGCAGTTACTCGATCGGGAGGGCCAACGAGCAGTTCTTC.

This sequence joins TRBV24-1 and TRBJ1-1, with a tentative D call TRBD1 (5 bases). The CDR3 has 15 amino acids. The V end lost 0 bases, the J end lost 1 base, and 8 bases lay between the germline ends. CDR1 is KGHDR, CDR2 SFDVKD, per germline. As DNA, the CDR3 is TGTGCCACCAGTGATTTGCAGGGAAGGAACACTGAAGCTTTCTTT. Its translation is CATSDLQGRNTEAFF.